The rows below give T cell receptor beta chains drawn from one sample of a study of blood T cells in healthy people across ages. TCRdb called the 5' RACE reads again in MiXCR, with one record for every CDR3 protein. The data contain some 1.5 million distinct CDR3 sequences, under 55% of them seen just once; the ten biggest clones take up around 4%. The sequenced material came from blood. The receptors were gathered from a woman aged 18-29 years in good health. Both conserved end residues are part of each CDR3. The D gene is left open where the match is weak. The size of a clone is reported for some rows only, either as once, few or many, or as a class for expanded clones.

CDR3 protein | CDR3 DNA | clone size | D gene | J gene | V gene
CASCAESSYNEQYF | TGTGCCAGTTGCGCTGAGAGCTCCTACAATGAGCAGTACTTC | few | NA | TRBJ2-7 | TRBV3-1
CASSTQTRSRSPLHF | TGTGCCAGCAGCACACAGACACGGTCGAGGTCACCCCTCCACTTT | few | NA | TRBJ1-6 | TRBV12-3/TRBV12-4
CASSYSTSGGSREQFF | TGTGCCAGCAGTTACTCGACTAGCGGGGGATCTCGTGAGCAGTTCTTC | NA | TRBD2 | TRBJ2-1 | TRBV6-5
CASRQRGRSTDTQYF | TGTGCTAGCAGGCAAAGGGGACGGAGCACAGATACGCAGTATTTT | few | NA | TRBJ2-3 | TRBV6-2/TRBV6-3
CSARIQRGCNEQFF | TGCAGTGCTAGGATCCAGCGGGGGTGCAATGAGCAGTTCTTC | few | TRBD2 | TRBJ2-1 | TRBV20-1
CASSVGTGVETQYF | TGTGCCAGCAGCGTAGGGACAGGGGTAGAGACCCAGTACTTC | NA | TRBD1 | TRBJ2-5 | TRBV9
CASSVNPGQAQYF | TGTGCCAGCAGTGTTAACCCGGGACAGGCGCAGTATTTT | NA | TRBD1 | TRBJ2-3 | TRBV7-2
CASSITGSLYEQYF | TGTGCCAGCAGCATAACCGGGTCCCTATACGAGCAGTACTTC | NA | NA | TRBJ2-7 | TRBV7-8
CASSPMGGATNEKLFF | TGTGCCAGCTCACCTATGGGGGGAGCAACTAATGAAAAACTGTTTTTT | NA | NA | TRBJ1-4 | TRBV18
CASGEDSNQPQHF | TGTGCCAGCGGGGAAGATAGCAATCAGCCCCAGCATTTT | NA | NA | TRBJ1-5 | TRBV9
CSGGDRGSNGYTF | TGCAGCGGGGGGGACAGGGGATCTAATGGCTACACCTTC | NA | TRBD1 | TRBJ1-2 | TRBV29-1
CSASPGTIYGYTF | TGCAGTGCTAGCCCCGGGACAATCTATGGCTACACCTTC | NA | NA | TRBJ1-2 | TRBV20-1
CSARDVVRDGANEKLFF | TGCAGTGCTAGAGATGTCGTGAGGGACGGAGCTAATGAAAAACTGTTTTTT | NA | NA | TRBJ1-4 | TRBV20-1
CASNFAGTGVTDTQYF | TGTGCCAGCAACTTCGCCGGGACAGGGGTGACAGATACGCAGTATTTT | NA | TRBD1 | TRBJ2-3 | TRBV7-2
CASSYSRWGQGADTQYF | TGTGCCAGCAGTTACTCGAGGTGGGGACAGGGTGCAGATACGCAGTATTTT | NA | TRBD1 | TRBJ2-3 | TRBV6-5
CASRGQSNEKLFF | TGTGCCAGCCGTGGACAGTCTAATGAAAAACTGTTTTTT | few | NA | TRBJ1-4 | TRBV12-3/TRBV12-4
CAGSQDLSWGEQFF | TGTGCCGGCAGCCAAGATCTTAGTTGGGGTGAGCAGTTCTTC | once | NA | TRBJ2-1 | TRBV14
CASRQDRAADTQYF | TGTGCCAGCAGACAGGACAGGGCCGCAGATACGCAGTATTTT | once | TRBD1 | TRBJ2-3 | TRBV5-6
CAWSPGGNQPQHF | TGTGCCTGGAGTCCAGGTGGAAATCAGCCCCAGCATTTT | few | NA | TRBJ1-5 | TRBV30
CASRAGGGYGYTF | TGTGCCAGCAGAGCAGGCGGTGGGTATGGCTACACCTTC | NA | NA | TRBJ1-2 | TRBV7-2
CSARDLRNIGIYEQYF | TGCAGTGCTAGAGATCTCAGAAACATAGGTATTTACGAGCAGTACTTC | NA | NA | TRBJ2-7 | TRBV20-1
CASSPGLAGILINEQYF | TGTGCCAGCAGCCCGGGACTAGCGGGGATCCTAATCAATGAGCAGTACTTC | once | TRBD2 | TRBJ2-7 | TRBV27
CASIPSGQGTGELFF | TGTGCCAGCATTCCGTCGGGACAGGGCACCGGGGAGCTGTTTTTT | NA | TRBD1 | TRBJ2-2 | TRBV12-3/TRBV12-4
CSVEDRGSGSYNEQYF | TGCAGCGTTGAAGATCGGGGTAGCGGGAGCTACAATGAGCAGTACTTC | NA | TRBD2 | TRBJ2-7 | TRBV29-1
CASSEFGGPQHF | TGTGCCAGCAGTGAATTTGGGGGACCCCAGCATTTT | NA | NA | TRBJ1-5 | TRBV6-1
CASSLGAPTYNERFF | TGTGCCAGCAGCTTAGGAGCGCCTACTTACAATGAGCGGTTCTTC | few | NA | TRBJ2-1 | TRBV13
CASRDRDMNTETFF | TGTGCCAGCAGGGACAGGGACATGAACACTGAAACTTTCTTT | NA | TRBD1 | TRBJ1-1 | TRBV27
CASSGWDNYNEQFF | TGTGCCAGCAGCGGGTGGGACAACTACAATGAGCAGTTCTTC | NA | NA | TRBJ2-1 | TRBV5-5
CASSIRQGPLTDTQYF | TGTGCCAGCAGCATCCGACAGGGACCACTCACAGATACGCAGTATTTT | NA | TRBD1 | TRBJ2-3 | TRBV7-2
CASSLVQAGSQPQHF | TGTGCCAGCAGCTTAGTTCAGGCAGGGAGTCAGCCCCAGCATTTT | NA | NA | TRBJ1-5 | TRBV7-8
CASGPKERNYGYTF | TGTGCCAGCGGTCCCAAAGAGCGTAACTATGGCTACACCTTC | few | NA | TRBJ1-2 | TRBV6-1
CASTGAGGIQYF | TGTGCCAGCACCGGGGCTGGCGGCATTCAGTACTTC | few | NA | TRBJ2-4 | TRBV3-1
CASSYGERAYGYTF | TGTGCCAGCAGTTACGGGGAGAGGGCCTATGGCTACACCTTC | NA | NA | TRBJ1-2 | TRBV6-6
CASSVTTGGEAFF | TGTGCCAGCAGCGTGACGACAGGGGGCGAAGCTTTCTTT | NA | TRBD1 | TRBJ1-1 | TRBV9
CSARDLGRDNSPPHF | TGCAGTGCTAGAGATTTGGGGAGGGATAATTCACCCCCCCACTTT | NA | NA | TRBJ1-6 | TRBV20-1
CASSPGGTHEQYF | TGTGCCAGCAGCCCGGGGGGCACTCACGAGCAGTACTTC | NA | NA | TRBJ2-7 | TRBV12-3/TRBV12-4
CASSQDSMAGTKNIQYF | TGTGCCAGCAGCCAAGATAGCATGGCAGGGACCAAAAACATTCAGTACTTC | NA | NA | TRBJ2-4 | TRBV14
CASTPRGPRYEQYF | TGTGCCAGCACCCCGCGAGGCCCCAGGTACGAGCAGTACTTC | NA | NA | TRBJ2-7 | TRBV12-3/TRBV12-4
CASSYRRTSGLSYF | TGTGCCAGCAGTTACCGCCGGACTAGCGGGCTATCGTACTTC | few | TRBD2 | TRBJ2-4 | TRBV6-2/TRBV6-3
CASSPGLAGEGEQYF | TGTGCCAGCAGTCCCGGACTAGCGGGGGAAGGCGAGCAGTACTTC | NA | TRBD2 | TRBJ2-7 | TRBV12-3/TRBV12-4
CSVRGGIGNEQYF | TGCAGCGTGAGGGGGGGCATAGGGAACGAGCAGTACTTC | few | NA | TRBJ2-7 | TRBV29-1
CATRYAKRNTEAFF | TGTGCCACCAGGTATGCTAAGAGGAACACTGAAGCTTTCTTT | NA | NA | TRBJ1-1 | TRBV15
CASSLGSTWDYEQYF | TGCGCCAGCAGCTTGGGGTCCACATGGGACTACGAGCAGTACTTC | NA | NA | TRBJ2-7 | TRBV5-1
CASSNTQGTFVSYNEQFF | TGTGCCAGCAGCAATACCCAAGGGACATTTGTCTCCTACAATGAGCAGTTCTTC | NA | NA | TRBJ2-1 | TRBV7-2
CASSLAGTDRIEAFF | TGTGCCAGCAGCCTAGCGGGGACAGACCGGATTGAAGCTTTCTTT | few | TRBD1 | TRBJ1-1 | TRBV7-6
CASRTPGQGFTGELFF | TGTGCCAGCAGAACTCCGGGACAGGGTTTTACCGGGGAGCTGTTTTTT | NA | TRBD1 | TRBJ2-2 | TRBV5-5
CASSASGTSDYEQYF | TGTGCCAGCAGCGCCTCCGGGACTAGCGACTACGAGCAGTACTTC | NA | TRBD2 | TRBJ2-7 | TRBV9
CASSRTPGPEAFF | TGTGCCAGCAGCCGCACCCCCGGTCCTGAAGCTTTCTTT | NA | NA | TRBJ1-1 | TRBV12-3/TRBV12-4
CSVPGNSNYGYTF | TGCAGCGTGCCAGGAAATTCTAACTATGGCTACACCTTC | NA | NA | TRBJ1-2 | TRBV29-1
CASSGGTAFNEKLFF | TGTGCCAGCAGTGGGGGGACAGCCTTTAATGAAAAACTGTTTTTT | NA | TRBD1 | TRBJ1-4 | TRBV6-1
CASSFDHPMRLAGELNEQFF | TGTGCCAGCAGTTTCGACCACCCCATGCGACTAGCGGGGGAATTGAATGAGCAGTTCTTC | few | TRBD2 | TRBJ2-1 | TRBV6-5
CSVARDRGFNEKLFF | TGCAGCGTTGCCCGGGACAGGGGTTTTAATGAAAAACTGTTTTTT | NA | TRBD1 | TRBJ1-4 | TRBV29-1
CASSQGPGGADTQYF | TGCGCCAGCAGCCAAGGACCAGGGGGCGCAGATACGCAGTATTTT | once | TRBD1 | TRBJ2-3 | TRBV4-1
CASSLGGTKYEQYF | TGTGCCAGCAGCTTAGGAGGTACTAAATACGAGCAGTACTTC | few | NA | TRBJ2-7 | TRBV7-2
CASSPGQGSTNEKLFF | TGTGCCAGCAGCCCGGGACAGGGCTCAACTAATGAAAAACTGTTTTTT | few | TRBD1 | TRBJ1-4 | TRBV6-5
CASRRGGILLQPQHF | TGTGCCAGCAGACGAGGGGGCATTCTGCTCCAGCCCCAGCATTTT | NA | TRBD1 | TRBJ1-5 | TRBV12-3/TRBV12-4
CASSVVSGTYNEQYF | TGTGCCAGCAGCGTAGTTAGCGGCACCTACAATGAGCAGTACTTC | NA | NA | TRBJ2-7 | TRBV9